These 30 T cell receptor beta chains were sequenced from one sample in a study of blood T cell repertoires in COVID-19. TCRdb's table, derived via immunoSEQ multiplex PCR, lists solely in-frame clones and lacks some. The profile shows approximately 170,000 clones, approximately 86% of them singletons. Sequenced input: peripheral blood. These receptor sequences come from a woman over 75 in a cohort sampled during active or convalescent COVID-19.

The gene calls are TRBV10-1 and TRBJ2-7; 10 bases match TRBD2. Germline V CDR1 and CDR2: WNHNN, SYGVQD (reference sequence). Unmatched junction bases numbered 5, after V lost 6 bases and J lost 0 bases. The CDR3 is 15 residues long. CDR3 sequence (DNA): TGCGCCAGCAGCCCTACTAGCGGGGTCTCCTACGAGCAGTACTTC. This sequence encodes CASSPTSGVSYEQYF.

The rearrangement joins TRBV7-8 to TRBJ1-4; D not certain. From germline, CDR1 is SGHVS and CDR2 FQNEAQ. V lost 5 bases to trimming and J lost 2 bases, with 12 bases between them. This CDR3 is built from 15 residues. This CDR3 reads CASSLPVVTNEKLFF. The CDR3 coding sequence is TGTGCCAGCAGCCTACCGGTCGTGACTAATGAAAAACTGTTTTTT.

In DNA form, the CDR3 reads TGCGCCAGCAGCCAACGGACGGGGAATAATTCACCCCTCCACTTT. This sequence encodes CASSQRTGNNSPLHF. This sequence joins TRBV4-1 and TRBJ1-6; unclear D gene. There are 15 residues in the CDR3. The V gene's germline CDR1 is MGHRA and CDR2 YSYEKL. V lost 2 bases and J lost 5, with 10 bases in between.

This chain links TRBV19 with TRBJ2-3; tentative D call: TRBD2 (6 bases). Germline loops: CDR1 LNHDA, CDR2 SQIVND (reference sequence). With 2 bases removed from V and 0 bases from J, the gap between germline ends came to 27 bases. The CDR3 has 21 residues. The CDR3 here is CASSIISYRERQNGSTDTQYF. CDR3 nucleotides: TGTGCCAGTAGTATAATATCCTACCGGGAGAGGCAAAATGGGAGCACAGATACGCAGTATTTT.

This chain links TRBV10-3 with TRBJ1-3, with D possibly TRBD1 on 6 matching bases. This CDR3 has 13 amino acids. Between the trimmed V and J ends, which lost 7 bases and 8 bases, there was a span of 15 bases. Germline-derived CDR1 and CDR2 are ENHRY and SYGVKD. DNA for the CDR3: TGTGCCATCAACAACCAGGGGTTAGACACCATATATTTT. This translates into CAINNQGLDTIYF.

The rearrangement joins TRBV5-1 to TRBJ2-5; TRBD2 agrees at 12 bases. The CDR3 loop spans 17 amino acids. Per the germline V gene, CDR1 is SGHRS and CDR2 is YFSETQ. Trimming at V came to 0 bases and at J to 4 bases, leaving 7 bases not matched to a gene. The CDR3 sequence is CASSLASTSGGGETQYF. The CDR3, as DNA: TGCGCCAGCAGCTTGGCCTCGACTAGCGGGGGAGGAGAGACCCAGTACTTC. Supplemented by reference TRBV5-1 and TRBJ2-5, the full variable domain reads KAGVTQTPRYLIKTRGQQVTLSCSPISGHRSVSWYQQTPGQGLQFLFEYFSETQRNKGNFPGRFSGRQFSNSRSEMNVSTLELGDSALYLCASSLASTSGGGETQYFGPGTRLLVL.

The chain carries TRBV19 and TRBJ2-2; tentatively, D is TRBD1 (5 bases). The CDR3 totals 15 residues. Germline assignment: CDR1 LNHDA and CDR2 SQIVND (reference sequence). Trimming stripped 1 base from V and 1 base from J, with 7 bases between. This CDR3 is CASSIGTLNTGELFF. The CDR3 DNA follows: TGTGCCAGTAGTATAGGGACACTGAACACCGGGGAGCTGTTTTTT.

The chain combines TRBV6-2 or TRBV6-3 with TRBJ2-1, with 12 nucleotides matching TRBD2. V dropped 5 bases and J dropped 7; count of bases not matched to a gene: 6. In germline, CDR1 is MNHEY, CDR2 SVGEGT. CDR3 size: 15 residues. CDR3 in DNA: TGTGCCAGCAGTCACCTAGCGGGAGGGCGGAATGAGCAGTTCTTC. It is translated as CASSHLAGGRNEQFF.

The chain employs TRBV2 and TRBJ1-2; 7 nucleotides agree with TRBD1. CDR1 is SNHLY and CDR2 is FYNNEI in the germline V gene. The length of the CDR3 is 12 residues. Losses at the gene ends were 7 bases for V and 9 bases for J; bases not matched to a gene: 8. CDR3 protein: CASMWDSISYTF. CDR3 in DNA: TGTGCCAGCATGTGGGACAGTATCAGCTACACCTTC.

This clone was recorded once. This chain connects TRBV3-1 (or the pseudogene TRBV3-2) to TRBJ2-2; 8 nucleotides align to TRBD2. This CDR3 is built from 15 residues. Germline trimming cut 5 bases from V and 2 bases from J; bases unmatched to any gene: 4. From germline, CDR1 is LGHDT and CDR2 YNNKEL (reference sequence). The CDR3 spells CASSSGGVNTGELFF. The DNA for the CDR3 is TGTGCCAGCAGCTCGGGGGGGGTCAACACCGGGGAGCTGTTTTTT.

V is TRBV7-2 and J is TRBJ2-7; 12 bases match TRBD2. The CDR3 runs 15 residues. Germline CDR1 SGHTA, CDR2 FQGNSA. V was clipped by 6 bases and J by 4 bases; unmatched bases: 7. This CDR3 reads CASRHSSGGVYEQYF. For the CDR3, the DNA is TGTGCCAGCAGACATTCTAGCGGGGGGGTATACGAGCAGTACTTC.

This clone was picked up one time. The CDR3 bases are TGTGCCAGCAGTTTTCGACTCGCCCGGAGCCTCTCTTGGAATGAGCAGTTCTTC. Amino acids: CASSFRLARSLSWNEQFF. V is TRBV6-2 or TRBV6-3 and J is TRBJ2-1; D is uncertain. The CDR3 consists of 18 residues. Germline CDR1 reads MNHEY; CDR2 reads SVGEGT. The V end was cut by 4 bases, the J end by 7 bases, with 26 bases between.

The V gene is TRBV7-2, the J gene TRBJ2-3; TRBD2 is a possible D gene (5 bases). The CDR3 is 15 amino acids. V lost 4 bases to trimming and J lost 3 bases, with 14 bases between them. The germline gives CDR1 SGHTA, CDR2 FQGNSA. The CDR3 region has the DNA TGTGCCAGCAGCTCTCCGGGATCTTTAACAGATACGCAGTATTTT. Its protein is CASSSPGSLTDTQYF.

This clone was seen more than once but under ten times. The V call is TRBV24-1, the J call TRBJ2-2; 8 nucleotides line up with TRBD1. Germline loops: CDR1 KGHDR, CDR2 SFDVKD. The CDR3 totals 15 residues. V was pared by 4 bases and J by 3 bases, with 3 bases of the junction left unmatched. The CDR3 loop reads CATSETGEDTGELFF. The CDR3 DNA reads TGTGCCACCAGTGAGACAGGGGAAGACACCGGGGAGCTGTTTTTT.

V gene TRBV5-4 combines with J gene TRBJ1-2; D call uncertain. Looked up from germline, CDR1 is SGHNT and CDR2 is YYREEE (reference sequence). V gave up 2 bases and J gave up 2 bases, with 13 bases separating them. The CDR3 runs to 15 residues. In DNA form, the CDR3 reads TGTGCCAGCAGCTTATCACGGGGAGCCAACTATGGCTACACCTTC. This translates into CASSLSRGANYGYTF.

This clone occurred once. DNA of the CDR3: TGTGCCAGCAAGAGTTTCTTCGTTAATGAAAAACTGTTTTTT. Amino acid sequence: CASKSFFVNEKLFF. The chain joins TRBV2 to TRBJ1-4; D not resolved. Germline lookup yields CDR1 SNHLY and CDR2 FYNNEI. Trimming took off 7 bases at V and 4 bases at J, with 13 bases between the two ends. This CDR3 is 14 amino acids long.

V usage is TRBV4-1 and J usage is TRBJ1-1; D remains unclear. The CDR3 has 14 amino acids. Per germline, CDR1 MGHRA and CDR2 YSYEKL. V was trimmed by 4 bases and J by 4 bases, leaving 13 bases between them. CDR3: CASSRTAIGTEAFF. In DNA, the CDR3 is TGCGCCAGCAGCCGAACAGCTATCGGCACTGAAGCTTTCTTT.

The chain links TRBV13 to TRBJ1-5; tentative D call: TRBD1 (5 bases). The V gene's germline CDR1 is PRHDT and CDR2 FYEKMQ (reference sequence). The V gene lost 5 bases and the J gene lost 4 bases, with 15 bases spanning the gap. The CDR3 is 15 amino acids. CDR3 coding DNA: TGTGCCAGCAGCCAGGGCCGATCGGCAAATCAGCCCCAGCATTTT. This gives the protein CASSQGRSANQPQHF.

The chain links TRBV30 to TRBJ1-2, with a weak D call TRBD1 (6 bases). The CDR3 totals 13 residues. V was shortened by 3 bases and J by 8 bases, with 16 bases between the two germline ends. Germline V gives CDR1 GTSNPN, CDR2 SVGIG (reference sequence). CDR3 amino acids: CAWSPTGARGYTF. In nucleotides, the CDR3 is TGTGCCTGGAGCCCGACAGGTGCGAGAGGCTACACCTTC.

The J gene is TRBJ2-7, the V gene TRBV6-6, with 9 bases aligning to TRBD2. Unmatched junction bases numbered 7, after V lost 2 bases and J lost 2 bases. The CDR3 is 16 residues long. Germline CDR1 reads MNHNY; CDR2 reads SVGAGI (reference sequence). CDR3 coding DNA: TGTGCCAGCAGTTACGGGGCGGGAGGGCCAGCCTACGAGCAGTACGTC. Translation gives CASSYGAGGPAYEQYV.

This clone was counted only a few times. The V call is TRBV28, the J call TRBJ1-4; D unresolved. Between the trimmed V and J ends, which lost 7 bases and 9 bases, there was a span of 12 bases. The CDR3 consists of 12 residues. The germline gives CDR1 MDHEN, CDR2 SYDVKM. CDR3 DNA: TGTGCCAGCAAACCCCTAGGTAAAAAACTGTTTTTT. Translated: CASKPLGKKLFF.

The gene calls are TRBV6-4 and TRBJ2-2; 11 bases align to TRBD1. After removal of 5 bases from V and 1 base from J, the junction contained 9 bases not matched to a gene. This CDR3 contains 18 residues. Germline V gene lookup returns CDR1 MRHNA and CDR2 SNTAGT. The CDR3 sequence: CASSKMGQGVMNTGELFF. The CDR3 DNA reads TGTGCCAGCAGTAAAATGGGACAGGGGGTGATGAACACCGGGGAGCTGTTTTTT.

The chain couples TRBV9 to TRBJ1-4; 11 bases align to TRBD1. V gave up 3 bases and J gave up 8 bases; unmatched junction bases: 6. The CDR3 length is 15 residues. CDR1 and CDR2 (germline): SGDLS, YYNGEE. The DNA for the CDR3 is TGTGCCAGCAGCGCAGGGGGGACAGGGGGAGAAAAACTGTTTTTT. Translated, it gives CASSAGGTGGEKLFF.

CDR3: CASSFSSGGTGFLYGYTF. CDR3 in DNA: TGTGCCAGCAGTTTCTCTTCAGGCGGGACAGGTTTTCTCTATGGCTACACCTTC. The rearrangement joins TRBV28 to TRBJ1-2; 8 bases align to TRBD1. Germline CDR1 MDHEN, CDR2 SYDVKM. The CDR3 is 18 residues long. The trim removed 3 bases at V and 4 bases at J, leaving 16 bases unmatched.

The rearrangement links TRBV5-4 to TRBJ2-3; TRBD2 matches at 7 bases. The CDR3 covers 15 residues. Germline CDR1 and CDR2: SGHNT and YYREEE (reference sequence). J was trimmed by 3 bases and V by 4 bases; bases with no gene match: 8. In nucleotides, the CDR3 is TGTGCCAGCAGCGACCGGGGGGAACGGACAGATACGCAGTATTTT. Its translation: CASSDRGERTDTQYF.

This clone was counted between two and nine times. V gene TRBV11-3 combines with J gene TRBJ1-5; no firm D call. CDR3 size: 17 residues. Germline CDR1 is SGHNT and CDR2 is YENEEA. With 2 bases removed from V and 1 base from J, the gap between germline ends came to 15 bases. DNA for the CDR3: TGTGCCAGCAGCTTACTGGGCTCGCGAGGGAGCAATCAGCCCCAGCATTTT. This gives the protein CASSLLGSRGSNQPQHF.

CDR3 sequence (DNA): TGTGCCAGCAGTGATAACCTAGCTCCCTCAGATACGCAGTATTTT. The encoded protein is CASSDNLAPSDTQYF. The chain couples TRBV9 to TRBJ2-3; a possible D gene is TRBD2 (5 bases). Germline V gives CDR1 SGDLS, CDR2 YYNGEE. The CDR3 is 15 residues long. V lost 5 bases, J lost 4 bases, and 17 bases lay in between.

The chain is built from TRBV27 and TRBJ1-2, with D unresolved. The V end lost 6 bases, the J end lost 6 bases, and 23 bases lay between the germline ends. From germline, CDR1 is MNHEY and CDR2 SMNVEV (reference sequence). This CDR3 is 16 amino acids long. The CDR3 DNA reads as TGTGCCAGCAGCAACGGGAGCAGATATGTTCGGGATGGCTACACCTTC. Translating it yields CASSNGSRYVRDGYTF.

The rearrangement uses TRBV11-2 and TRBJ2-5; perhaps TRBD1 as D (6 bases). Trimming removed 1 base at V and 5 bases at J, with 17 bases between. The CDR3 is 16 amino acids. The germline gives CDR1 SGHAT, CDR2 FQNNGV. Here the CDR3 DNA reads TGTGCCAGCAGCTTAGCCTGGGTTAGGGGGTACGAGACCCAGTACTTC. It specifies CASSLAWVRGYETQYF. The entire variable domain, with the rest obtained from reference TRBV11-2 and TRBJ2-5, is as follows: EAGVAQSPRYKIIEKRQSVAFWCNPISGHATLYWYQQILGQGPKLLIQFQNNGVVDDSQLPKDRFSAERLKGVDSTLKIQPAKLEDSAVYLCASSLAWVRGYETQYFGPGTRLLVL.

V is TRBV12-3 or TRBV12-4 and J is TRBJ2-1; TRBD2 is a possible D gene (6 bases). The V gene lost 7 bases and the J gene lost 8 bases, with 15 bases spanning the gap. The CDR3 has 13 amino acids. As DNA, the CDR3 is TGTGCCAGCACACAAAGGTGGGGGGATGAGCAGTTCTTC. Protein: CASTQRWGDEQFF.